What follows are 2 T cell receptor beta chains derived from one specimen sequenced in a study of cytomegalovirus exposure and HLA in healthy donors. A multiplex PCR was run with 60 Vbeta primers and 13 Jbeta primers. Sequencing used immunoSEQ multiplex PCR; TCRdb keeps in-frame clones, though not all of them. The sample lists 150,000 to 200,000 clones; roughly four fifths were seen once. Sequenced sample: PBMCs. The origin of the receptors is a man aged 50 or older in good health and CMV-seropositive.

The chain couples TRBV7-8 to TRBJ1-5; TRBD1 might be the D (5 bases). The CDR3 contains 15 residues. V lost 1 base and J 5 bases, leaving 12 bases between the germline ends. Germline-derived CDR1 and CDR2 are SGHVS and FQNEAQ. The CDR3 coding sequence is TGTGCCAGCAGCTTAGACGGACGGGGGGATCAGCCCCAGCATTTT. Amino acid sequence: CASSLDGRGDQPQHF.

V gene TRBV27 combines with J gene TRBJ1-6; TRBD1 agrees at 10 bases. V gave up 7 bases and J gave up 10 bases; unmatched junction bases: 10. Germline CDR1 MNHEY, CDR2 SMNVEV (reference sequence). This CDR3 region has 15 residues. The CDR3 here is CASTPTGGVRSPLHF. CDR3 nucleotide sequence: TGTGCCAGCACGCCGACAGGGGGCGTTAGGTCACCCCTCCACTTT.